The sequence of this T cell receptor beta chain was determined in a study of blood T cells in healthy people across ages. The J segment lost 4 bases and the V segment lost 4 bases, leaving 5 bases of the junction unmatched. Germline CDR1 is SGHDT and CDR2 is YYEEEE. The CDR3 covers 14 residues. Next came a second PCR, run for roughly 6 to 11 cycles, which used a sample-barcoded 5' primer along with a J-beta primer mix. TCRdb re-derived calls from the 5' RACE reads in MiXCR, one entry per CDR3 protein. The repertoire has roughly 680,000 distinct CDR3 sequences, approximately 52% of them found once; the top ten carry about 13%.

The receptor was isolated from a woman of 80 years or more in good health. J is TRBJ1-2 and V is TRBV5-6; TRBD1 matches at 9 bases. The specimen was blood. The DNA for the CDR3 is TGTGCCAGCAGCAAAACAGGGGGCGCCTATGGCTACACCTTC. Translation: CASSKTGGAYGYTF.